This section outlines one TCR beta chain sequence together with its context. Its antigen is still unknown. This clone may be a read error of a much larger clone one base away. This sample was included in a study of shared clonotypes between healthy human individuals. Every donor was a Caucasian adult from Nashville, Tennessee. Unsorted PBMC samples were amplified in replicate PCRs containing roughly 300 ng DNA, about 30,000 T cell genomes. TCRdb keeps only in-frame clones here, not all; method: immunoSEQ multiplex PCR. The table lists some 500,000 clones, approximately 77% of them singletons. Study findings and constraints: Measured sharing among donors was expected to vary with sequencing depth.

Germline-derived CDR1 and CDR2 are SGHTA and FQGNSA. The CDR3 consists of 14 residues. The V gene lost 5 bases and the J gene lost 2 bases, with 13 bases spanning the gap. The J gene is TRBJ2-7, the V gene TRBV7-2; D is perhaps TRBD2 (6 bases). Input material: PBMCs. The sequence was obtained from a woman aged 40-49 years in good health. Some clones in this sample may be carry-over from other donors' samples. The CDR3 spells CASSGGLIPYEQYF. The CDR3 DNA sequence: TGTGCCAGCAGCGGGGGACTGATCCCCTACGAGCAGTACTTC.